These 25 T cell receptor beta chains were all obtained from the same sample, sequenced in a study of a mutant IDH1 vaccine in newly diagnosed glioma. The time point was: week 35, safety follow-up. Alongside topical imiquimod, each dose of vaccine comprised 300 ug of mutant IDH1 20-mer peptide. Produced via immunoSEQ multiplex PCR; TCRdb's table is partial and in-frame only. The sample shows about 56,000 clones, approximately 87% of them seen only once. No cognate antigen is known for these TCRs. This material consisted of PBMCs, taken from a glioma patient whose treatment included an IDH1 peptide vaccine. The receptors here all came from a man aged 35 to 55 with glioma.

DNA for the CDR3: TGTGCCAGTACCCGGGACGGGAGGGTTAGCTCCTACAATGAGCAGTTCTTC. Translated, it gives CASTRDGRVSSYNEQFF. The genes are TRBV19 and TRBJ2-1; 8 bases are a match to TRBD2. There are 17 residues in the CDR3. Germline V gene data show CDR1 as LNHDA and CDR2 as SQIVND (reference sequence). J was trimmed by 0 bases and V by 7 bases; bases with no gene match: 11. The full variable domain, its missing parts supplied by reference TRBV19 and TRBJ2-1, is DGGITQSPKYLFRKEGQNVTLSCEQNLNHDAMYWYRQDPGQGLRLIYYSQIVNDFQKGDIAEGYSVSREKKESFPLTVTSAQKNPTAFYLCASTRDGRVSSYNEQFFGPGTRLTVL.

V gene TRBV19 combines with J gene TRBJ1-2; unclear D gene. Germline values: CDR1 LNHDA, CDR2 SQIVND (reference sequence). V lost 10 bases to trimming and J lost 0 bases, with 21 bases between them. This CDR3 has 16 residues. The CDR3 nucleotides are TGTGCCACCAGAGAACCCCCTCCCGCCACTAACTATGGCTACACCTTC. This translates into CATREPPPATNYGYTF.

The J gene is TRBJ2-5, the V gene TRBV7-2; 8 bases map to TRBD1. This CDR3 spans 17 amino acids. V was clipped by 5 bases and J by 10 bases; unmatched bases: 21. Germline V gene lookup returns CDR1 SGHTA and CDR2 FQGNSA. The CDR3 loop reads CASSTTGGRGRRMGQYF. Written as DNA, the CDR3 is TGTGCCAGCAGCACCACAGGGGGACGGGGGAGGAGGATGGGCCAGTACTTC.

V is TRBV27 and J is TRBJ2-5; no definite D call. Trimming took 8 bases from V and 4 from J, leaving 8 bases between them. Looked up from germline, CDR1 is MNHEY and CDR2 is SMNVEV (reference sequence). The CDR3 runs to 11 residues. As DNA, the CDR3 is TGTGCCAGCCCTCGAGGAGAGACCCAGTACTTC. This encodes CASPRGETQYF.

V is TRBV4-1 and J is TRBJ1-5, with D possibly matching TRBD1 (6 bases). Per the germline V gene, CDR1 is MGHRA and CDR2 is YSYEKL. Trimming stripped 1 base from V and 4 bases from J, with 8 bases between. The CDR3 is 14 residues long. CDR3 sequence: CASSQGTGNQPQHF. The CDR3 DNA is TGCGCCAGCAGCCAAGGCACAGGGAATCAGCCCCAGCATTTT.

In this sample, this clone turned up once. The CDR3 region has the DNA TGTGCCAGCAGTGAGGGGGGCAGGGTTCTGTCTGGGGCCAACGTCCTGACTTTC. Amino acid sequence: CASSEGGRVLSGANVLTF. This chain uses TRBV6-4 with TRBJ2-6, with D possibly being TRBD1 or TRBD2 (6 bases each). Trimming pared 3 bases from V and 1 base from J, leaving 16 bases between. The CDR3 runs to 18 residues. Germline V gives CDR1 MRHNA, CDR2 SNTAGT.

This sequence joins TRBV19 and TRBJ2-1; no definite D call. This CDR3 comprises 14 residues. Per the germline V gene, CDR1 is LNHDA and CDR2 is SQIVND (reference sequence). V was trimmed by 6 bases and J by 5 bases, leaving 14 bases between them. This chain's CDR3 is CASSTTWTNNEQFF. The CDR3 nucleotides read TGTGCCAGTAGCACGACTTGGACGAACAATGAGCAGTTCTTC.

The rearrangement links TRBV4-1 to TRBJ2-6; the D is unclear. Germline CDR1 MGHRA, CDR2 YSYEKL. Trimming removed 4 bases from V and 0 bases from J, with 10 bases in between. This CDR3 region has 16 residues. The CDR3 DNA reads as TGCGCCAGCAGCCCCTACGGGCCCTCTGGGGCCAACGTCCTGACTTTC. The encoded protein is CASSPYGPSGANVLTF.

This clone has just one count. The V gene is TRBV18, the J gene TRBJ2-7; D remains unclear. The CDR3 runs 14 residues. The germline gives CDR1 KGHSH, CDR2 LQKENI. V lost 3 bases to trimming and J lost 0 bases, with 9 bases between them. The CDR3 here is CASSPSPDSYEQYF. The CDR3 DNA is TGTGCCAGCTCACCCAGCCCGGACTCCTACGAGCAGTACTTC.

The CDR3 coding sequence is TGTGCCAGCAGCCAAGATCCTAGGACAGGGCACACCGGGGAGCTGTTTTTT. Translating gives CASSQDPRTGHTGELFF. The chain combines TRBV4-2 with TRBJ2-2; 8 nucleotides agree with TRBD1. Trimming took 0 bases from V and 3 from J; bases not matched to a gene: 6. The CDR3 contains 17 residues. Germline CDR1 reads LGHNA; CDR2 reads YNFKEQ.

The chain has TRBV9 and TRBJ2-2; 15 bases line up with TRBD2. Trimming at V came to 3 bases and at J to 7 bases, leaving 4 bases not matched to a gene. The CDR3 contains 16 residues. Germline CDR1 and CDR2: SGDLS and YYNGEE. The DNA of the CDR3 is TGTGCCAGCAGCGAGGGGACTAGCGGGAGGTTCGGGGAGCTGTTTTTT. Its translation: CASSEGTSGRFGELFF. The full variable domain, its missing parts supplied by reference TRBV9 and TRBJ2-2, is DSGVTQTPKHLITATGQRVTLRCSPRSGDLSVYWYQQSLDQGLQFLIQYYNGEERAKGNILERFSAQQFPDLHSELNLSSLELGDSALYFCASSEGTSGRFGELFFGEGSRLTVL.

V and J are TRBV19 and TRBJ2-1; no clear D. Germline values: CDR1 LNHDA, CDR2 SQIVND (reference sequence). The V end was cut by 3 bases, the J end by 0 bases, with 6 bases between. The CDR3 runs to 14 residues. CDR3 coding DNA: TGTGCCAGTAGTATTCTATTCTCCTACAATGAGCAGTTCTTC. Protein: CASSILFSYNEQFF. Using reference TRBV19 and TRBJ2-1 for the parts outside the CDR3, the full variable domain is DGGITQSPKYLFRKEGQNVTLSCEQNLNHDAMYWYRQDPGQGLRLIYYSQIVNDFQKGDIAEGYSVSREKKESFPLTVTSAQKNPTAFYLCASSILFSYNEQFFGPGTRLTVL.

The chain employs TRBV28 and TRBJ1-5; 9 positions agree with TRBD1. This CDR3 region has 19 residues. Germline V CDR1 and CDR2: MDHEN, SYDVKM. J was trimmed by 0 bases and V by 3 bases; bases with no gene match: 12. The CDR3 sequence: CASSLYGQDRGHSNQPQHF. In DNA form, the CDR3 reads TGTGCCAGCAGTTTGTACGGCCAGGACAGGGGACATAGCAATCAGCCCCAGCATTTT.

This clone was counted a single time. The genes are TRBV2 and TRBJ2-1; D is possibly TRBD2 (6 bases). The ends were cut back, 5 bases at V and 9 bases at J, with 11 bases in the middle. This CDR3 contains 12 residues. Germline V gives CDR1 SNHLY, CDR2 FYNNEI. CDR3 sequence (DNA): TGTGCCAGCAGTCTCACTAGCATTGAGCAGTTCTTC. Protein: CASSLTSIEQFF.

The V and J genes are TRBV14 and TRBJ1-4, with D unclear. There are 14 residues in the CDR3. V shed 7 bases and J shed 6 bases, with 15 bases lying between them. Germline CDR1 SGHDN, CDR2 FVKESK. CDR3 residues: CASTFPRADEKLFF. CDR3 DNA: TGTGCCAGCACCTTCCCCCGGGCGGATGAAAAACTGTTTTTT.

The chain uses TRBV2 and TRBJ2-7; D is unclear. The length of the CDR3 is 12 residues. Trimming left V 4 bases short and J 3 bases short, with 7 bases between. The germline V gene encodes CDR1 SNHLY and CDR2 FYNNEI. The CDR3 bases are TGTGCCAGCAGTGTAAGTAGCTACGAGCAGTACTTC. Its translation is CASSVSSYEQYF.

CDR3 protein: CASSLQGGADTQYF. The CDR3 DNA reads as TGTGCCAGCAGCTTACAGGGGGGTGCAGATACGCAGTATTTT. The V gene is TRBV9, the J gene TRBJ2-3; 8 positions match TRBD1. Germline trimming cut 4 bases from V and 4 bases from J; bases unmatched to any gene: 5. Germline CDR1 reads SGDLS; CDR2 reads YYNGEE. The CDR3 covers 14 residues. Supplemented by reference TRBV9 and TRBJ2-3, the full variable domain reads DSGVTQTPKHLITATGQRVTLRCSPRSGDLSVYWYQQSLDQGLQFLIQYYNGEERAKGNILERFSAQQFPDLHSELNLSSLELGDSALYFCASSLQGGADTQYFGPGTRLTVL.

The rearrangement links TRBV4-2 to TRBJ1-1; D gene unclear. Trimming stripped 0 bases from V and 0 bases from J, with 8 bases between. This CDR3 contains 15 residues. Germline V CDR1 and CDR2: LGHNA, YNFKEQ. CDR3 loop: CASSQDPLMNTEAFF. In DNA form, the CDR3 reads TGTGCCAGCAGCCAAGATCCCCTTATGAACACTGAAGCTTTCTTT.

This clone appeared once. The chain couples TRBV13 to TRBJ2-5; 8 bases agree with TRBD2. This CDR3 comprises 17 residues. Germline V gives CDR1 PRHDT, CDR2 FYEKMQ (reference sequence). Trimming at V came to 5 bases and at J to 7 bases, leaving 18 bases not matched to a gene. The CDR3 sequence: CASSMGGAGVFGGTQYF. The CDR3 DNA reads as TGTGCCAGCAGCATGGGTGGAGCGGGAGTCTTTGGGGGGACCCAGTACTTC.

This clone was detected once. The rearrangement links TRBV6-5 to TRBJ2-5, with D unresolved. The CDR3 has 12 amino acids. V lost 4 bases and J 6 bases, leaving 9 bases between the germline ends. Germline V gene sequence: CDR1 MNHEY, CDR2 SVGAGI. CDR3 coding DNA: TGTGCCAGCAGTTCCCCCGCCCAGACCCAGTACTTC. Amino acids: CASSSPAQTQYF.

In nucleotides, the CDR3 is TGTGCCAGCAGCCCCGACAGGGCTCAGACTGAAGCTTTCTTT. This translates into CASSPDRAQTEAFF. The chain combines TRBV5-5 with TRBJ1-1; 7 positions agree with TRBD1. The CDR3 has 14 amino acids. V was pared by 4 bases and J by 5 bases, with 8 bases of the junction left unmatched. CDR1 and CDR2 (germline): SGHKS, YYEKEE (reference sequence).

The rearrangement uses TRBV7-3 and TRBJ1-2, with a tentative D call TRBD1 (5 bases). Germline V CDR1 and CDR2: SGHTA, FQGTGA. Trimming pared 2 bases from V and 8 bases from J, leaving 18 bases between. This CDR3 is 15 amino acids long. The CDR3 loop is CASSLAGLEGEGYTF. CDR3 bases: TGTGCCAGCAGCTTAGCCGGGTTGGAAGGGGAGGGCTACACCTTC.

CDR3 sequence: CASSHPKDRGNTEAFF. In DNA form, the CDR3 reads TGTGCCAGCAGCCATCCCAAGGACAGGGGGAACACTGAAGCTTTCTTT. The chain uses TRBV7-9 and TRBJ1-1; TRBD1 matches at 9 bases. The CDR3 runs to 16 residues. J gave up 1 base and V 5 bases, and 8 bases lay outside the gene matches. The V gene's germline CDR1 is SEHNR and CDR2 FQNEAQ (reference sequence).

The chain couples TRBV29-1 to TRBJ2-3; 7 nucleotides agree with TRBD1. The V gene end was trimmed by 7 bases and the J gene end by 4 bases; junction bases not matched to a gene: 8. Germline loops: CDR1 SQVTM, CDR2 ANQGSEA. This CDR3 has 13 residues. In DNA form, the CDR3 reads TGCAGCGCCCTAGGGCAGGGGGCAGATACGCAGTATTTT. It codes for CSALGQGADTQYF.

The table lists this clone with a count of one. This chain links TRBV5-7 with TRBJ2-7; 11 nucleotides agree with TRBD2. TRBV5-7 is sorted into the ORF group, with uncertain function. Trimming removed 0 bases from V and 3 bases from J; junction bases left unmatched: 8. This CDR3 is built from 17 residues. The CDR3 DNA reads as TGTGCCAGCAGCTTGGGAAGTGGGACTAGCGGAAACTACGAGCAGTACTTC. It codes for CASSLGSGTSGNYEQYF.